Listed below are T cell receptor beta chains from one sample, sequenced in a study of shared clonotypes between healthy human individuals. Measured with immunoSEQ multiplex PCR; TCRdb has only the in-frame clones, and not every one. The repertoire includes millions of clones, more than 80% of them detected once, and 0.11% to 0.15% sits in the top ten. Sequenced sample: naive CD4+ T cells sorted from blood. The receptors were sampled from a man aged 18 to 35 in good health. The CDR3 runs from the conserved cysteine through the conserved F or W. The D gene is left open where the match is weak. Size is omitted from some rows. Given values are once, few, many or a class for expanded clones.

v_gene	abundance	d_gene	j_gene	CDR3aa	CDR3nt
TRBV5-6	once	TRBD1	TRBJ1-2	CASSLSGGVYGYTF	TGTGCCAGCAGCTTGTCAGGGGGCGTCTATGGCTACACCTTC
TRBV2	NA	NA	TRBJ1-1	CASSVGANTEAFF	TGTGCCAGCAGTGTCGGGGCAAACACTGAAGCTTTCTTT
TRBV11-2	NA	NA	TRBJ2-7	CASRFRWQGSYEQYF	TGTGCCAGCAGATTTAGGTGGCAGGGTAGTTACGAGCAGTACTTC
TRBV2	NA	NA	TRBJ1-2	CVSAQGALNYGYTF	TGTGTCTCGGCGCAAGGGGCCCTCAACTATGGCTACACCTTC
TRBV5-1	NA	TRBD1	TRBJ2-3	CASSGAGQGADTQYF	TGCGCCAGCAGCGGGGCGGGACAGGGGGCAGATACGCAGTATTTT
TRBV30	NA	NA	TRBJ2-7	CAWSSEYEQYF	TGTGCCTGGAGTAGCGAATACGAGCAGTACTTC
TRBV9	NA	NA	TRBJ2-3	CASSGGPTQYF	TGTGCCAGCAGCGGCGGGCCAACGCAGTATTTT
TRBV2	NA	NA	TRBJ1-5	CAKGTRGQPQHF	TGTGCCAAAGGGACCAGGGGTCAGCCCCAGCATTTT
TRBV4-1	NA	NA	TRBJ1-2	CASSQDGIPRGYTF	TGCGCCAGCAGCCAAGACGGGATCCCGCGGGGCTACACCTTC
TRBV2	NA	NA	TRBJ1-6	CASSETYNSPLHF	TGTGCCAGCAGTGAAACCTATAATTCACCCCTCCACTTT
TRBV11-2	NA	NA	TRBJ2-7	CASRATQGPDFSYEQYF	TGTGCCAGCAGAGCGACTCAGGGGCCCGACTTCTCCTACGAGCAGTACTTC
TRBV30	NA	NA	TRBJ1-1	CAWSVRDPNTEAFF	TGTGCCTGGAGTGTAAGGGACCCAAACACTGAAGCTTTCTTT
TRBV9	NA	NA	TRBJ2-2	CASSVVEGQELFF	TGTGCCAGCAGCGTAGTAGAAGGGCAAGAGCTGTTTTTT
TRBV11-3	NA	TRBD1	TRBJ2-1	CASSLHRIGQGSYNEQFF	TGTGCCAGCAGCCTACACCGTATTGGACAGGGCTCCTACAATGAGCAGTTCTTC
TRBV6-6	NA	TRBD2	TRBJ2-2	CASSYGGGRTGELFF	TGTGCCAGCAGTTACGGCGGCGGGAGAACCGGGGAGCTGTTTTTT
TRBV10-1	NA	NA	TRBJ2-2	CASSESGGELFF	TGCGCCAGCAGTGAGTCTGGCGGGGAGCTGTTTTTT
TRBV5-1	once	NA	TRBJ2-5	CASSLEGGLSQETQYF	TGCGCCAGCAGCTTGGAAGGGGGACTTAGCCAAGAGACCCAGTACTTC
TRBV27	NA	TRBD1	TRBJ1-4	CASSPVPNRGGSLNRGEKLFF	TGTGCCAGCAGTCCGGTACCTAACAGGGGGGGCTCTTTAAACCGGGGTGAAAAACTGTTTTTT
TRBV6-6	NA	NA	TRBJ2-2	CASRGRANTGELFF	TGTGCCAGCAGGGGCAGGGCGAACACCGGGGAGCTGTTTTTT
TRBV10-3	NA	TRBD2	TRBJ2-1	CAISLAGGSAYNEQFF	TGTGCCATTTCACTAGCGGGGGGGAGCGCCTACAATGAGCAGTTCTTC
TRBV6-6	NA	NA	TRBJ2-2	CASSYGLLNTGELFF	TGTGCCAGCAGTTACGGCCTGCTCAACACCGGGGAGCTGTTTTTT
TRBV7-8	NA	TRBD1	TRBJ1-5	CASSPAPGQDNNQPQHF	TGTGCCAGCAGCCCCGCTCCGGGACAGGACAATAATCAGCCCCAGCATTTT
TRBV18	NA	NA	TRBJ2-5	CASSGSRQETQYF	TGTGCCAGCTCAGGAAGTAGGCAAGAGACCCAGTACTTC
TRBV9	once	NA	TRBJ2-2	CASTGAANTGELFF	TGTGCCAGCACCGGGGCCGCGAACACCGGGGAGCTGTTTTTT
TRBV5-4	NA	NA	TRBJ1-5	CASSLGGGKGNQPQHF	TGTGCCAGCAGCTTGGGCGGGGGCAAAGGCAATCAGCCCCAGCATTTT
TRBV5-4	NA	NA	TRBJ2-5	CASAPTPQDETQYF	TGTGCCAGCGCTCCCACGCCACAGGACGAGACCCAGTACTTC
TRBV10-2	NA	TRBD2	TRBJ2-1	CASSGSGGANNEQFF	TGCGCCAGCAGCGGAAGCGGGGGGGCCAACAATGAGCAGTTCTTC
TRBV28	NA	TRBD2	TRBJ2-7	CASSSSGGRLYEQYF	TGTGCCAGCAGTTCCTCGGGCGGGAGATTATACGAGCAGTACTTC
TRBV5-1	NA	NA	TRBJ2-3	CASSIEGTQYF	TGCGCCAGCAGCATCGAAGGTACGCAGTATTTT
TRBV6-1	NA	NA	TRBJ2-7	CASPPDGSYEQYF	TGTGCCAGCCCTCCGGACGGATCCTACGAGCAGTACTTC
TRBV19	NA	NA	TRBJ1-2	CASSPGQRNYGYTF	TGTGCCAGTAGTCCCGGACAGCGCAACTATGGCTACACCTTC
TRBV28	NA	TRBD2	TRBJ2-6	CATVAGALSGANVLTF	TGTGCCACCGTAGCGGGGGCACTCTCTGGGGCCAACGTCCTGACTTTC
TRBV7-9	NA	NA	TRBJ1-5	CASSPRGSNQPQHF	TGTGCCAGCAGCCCCCGTGGAAGCAATCAGCCCCAGCATTTT
TRBV7-8	NA	NA	TRBJ2-5	CASSLRKGRWETQYF	TGTGCCAGCAGCTTAAGAAAGGGAAGGTGGGAGACCCAGTACTTC
TRBV11-2	NA	TRBD2	TRBJ2-7	CASSLGGTRVYYEQYF	TGTGCCAGCAGCTTAGGGGGGACTAGAGTTTACTACGAGCAGTACTTC
TRBV4-3	NA	TRBD1	TRBJ1-5	CASSHPTSRDSEHF	TGCGCCAGCAGCCATCCTACGAGCCGGGACAGCGAGCATTTT
TRBV2	NA	TRBD1	TRBJ1-2	CASSEGGTGYYGYTF	TGTGCCAGCAGTGAAGGCGGGACAGGGTACTATGGCTACACCTTC
TRBV4-1	NA	NA	TRBJ1-6	CASSQGDTAGPNNSPLHF	TGCGCCAGCAGCCAGGGGGACACAGCCGGCCCCAATAATTCACCCCTCCACTTT
TRBV6-5	NA	NA	TRBJ2-7	CASMESVGVREQYF	TGTGCCAGCATGGAGTCGGTGGGAGTACGAGAGCAGTACTTC
TRBV27	few	TRBD1	TRBJ1-1	CASSLDRGSTEAFF	TGTGCCAGCAGTCTCGACAGGGGGAGCACTGAAGCTTTCTTT
TRBV5-1	NA	NA	TRBJ1-1	CASSLQAMIDTEAFF	TGCGCCAGCAGCTTGCAGGCGATGATCGACACTGAAGCTTTCTTT
TRBV2	NA	NA	TRBJ2-1	CASRYTGIGGNEQFF	TGTGCCAGCAGATACACGGGGATCGGGGGCAATGAGCAGTTCTTC
TRBV6-5	NA	NA	TRBJ1-2	CASRKTLNYGYTF	TGTGCCAGCAGGAAGACACTTAACTATGGCTACACCTTC
TRBV2	NA	NA	TRBJ2-1	CASTQSGVEVF	TGTGCCAGCACCCAAAGCGGAGTGGAAGTCTTC
TRBV7-2	NA	NA	TRBJ2-7	CASSLSNGKPYF	TGTGCCAGCAGCTTATCCAACGGTAAGCCGTACTTC
TRBV7-2	NA	NA	TRBJ2-7	CASSTTPLAGIYEQYF	TGTGCCAGCAGCACTACACCGCTCGCGGGGATCTACGAGCAGTACTTC
TRBV2	NA	NA	TRBJ2-7	CASSDWDSSHEQYF	TGTGCCAGCAGTGATTGGGATTCTAGTCACGAGCAGTACTTC
TRBV18	NA	NA	TRBJ2-3	CASSPQTGGTDTQYF	TGTGCCAGCTCACCCCAGACAGGAGGCACAGATACGCAGTATTTT
TRBV7-2	NA	NA	TRBJ2-7	CASSLTGSNSYEQYF	TGTGCCAGCAGCTTAACAGGGAGCAACTCCTACGAGCAGTACTTC
TRBV29-1	NA	NA	TRBJ2-3	CSVEAGTSTDTQYF	TGCAGCGTTGAAGCGGGAACTAGCACAGATACGCAGTATTTT
TRBV2	NA	TRBD1	TRBJ1-4	CASSVDRGNEKLFF	TGTGCCAGCAGTGTCGACAGGGGGAATGAAAAACTGTTTTTT
TRBV5-1	NA	TRBD1	TRBJ2-1	CASSLGPGTGNNEQFF	TGCGCCAGCAGCTTGGGCCCCGGGACAGGTAACAATGAGCAGTTCTTC
TRBV5-4	NA	NA	TRBJ2-1	CASSRDQSSYNEQFF	TGTGCCAGCAGCAGGGACCAATCCTCATACAATGAGCAGTTCTTC
TRBV6-1	NA	TRBD1	TRBJ1-1	CASSAGTGGNTEAFF	TGTGCCAGCAGTGCCGGGACAGGAGGCAACACTGAAGCTTTCTTT
TRBV30	once	NA	TRBJ1-2	CAWRLTAGYGYTF	TGTGCCTGGCGCCTTACTGCAGGGTATGGCTACACCTTC